Only a few counts were recorded for the clone carrying this T cell receptor (beta chain). The target antigen is unknown. These data are taken from a study of shared clonotypes between healthy human individuals. This CDR3 is built from 13 residues. Deletions cut 0 bases from V and 10 bases from J, with 12 bases between. CDR1 KGHSH and CDR2 LQKENI come from the germline V gene. Study results and limitations: Larger estimated richness was generally seen in naive subsets than in memory subsets. Tissue TCR repertoires likely differ from these blood-only repertoires.

Deep-level settings were used for running the assay. Repertoires were generated with immunoSEQ multiplex PCR, while TCRdb's copy carries only in-frame clones and drops some. The repertoire holds around 1.4 million clones, with just under 99% as singletons. Source material: naive CD4+ T cells sorted from blood. Subset noted: CD45RA+ positively selected. The chain uses TRBV18 and TRBJ1-1; weak D call: TRBD1 (5 bases). The origin of this receptor is a man aged 25-40 years in good health. CDR3 region: CASSPPSQGRAFF. In DNA, the CDR3 is TGTGCCAGCTCACCACCGTCGCAGGGACGAGCTTTCTTT.